Listed below are T cell receptor beta chains from one sample, sequenced in a study of T cell clonotyping in hematopoietic cell transplantation. Produced via immunoSEQ multiplex PCR; TCRdb's table is partial and in-frame only. The table has over 6,000 clones, 88% seen once. The source was peripheral blood mononuclear cells, collected before stem cell transplant. The origin of the receptors is a man aged 25-40 years with acute myeloid leukemia. Some clones in this sample may be carry-over from other donors' samples. CDR3s include the opening cysteine and the closing phenylalanine or tryptophan. A D gene is named only where the DNA matches it firmly. Clone sizes are given selectively: once, few, many, or a class where the clone is expanded.

>TRBV19|-|TRBJ1-1|15|-
TGTGCCAGTAGTATTTGGGGCAGGGCCCTGACTGAAGCTTTCTTT
CASSIWGRALTEAFF
>TRBV9|-|TRBJ1-1|13|-
TGTGCCAGCAGCGTAGGAGATAACACTGAAGCTTTCTTT
CASSVGDNTEAFF
>TRBV5-1|TRBD1|TRBJ1-2|15|-
TGCGCCAGCAGCACTGGGACAGGGCTTCTTGGGGGCTACACCTTC
CASSTGTGLLGGYTF
>TRBV30|-|TRBJ1-2|14|-
TGTGCCTGGAGTGTATGGAGCAGTGCCTATGGCTACACCTTC
CAWSVWSSAYGYTF
>TRBV27|TRBD2|TRBJ2-2|16|-
TGTGCCGGGCCTTTAGCGGGAGCGGGGGACACCGGGGAGCTGTTTTTT
CAGPLAGAGDTGELFF
>TRBV11-1|TRBD2|TRBJ2-5|15|-
TGTGCCAGCAGCCTAGCGGGAGGGCCGGGCGGAGAGCAGTACTTC
CASSLAGGPGGEQYF
>TRBV7-2|TRBD2|TRBJ2-1|14|-
TGTGCCAGCGGGACTAGCGGGAGCTACAATGAGCAGTTCTTC
CASGTSGSYNEQFF
>TRBV7-6|-|TRBJ1-5|14|-
TGTGCCAGCAGCGCCGGAGGCCTCAATCAGCCCCAGCATTTT
CASSAGGLNQPQHF
>TRBV27|TRBD1|TRBJ1-1|15|-
TGTGCCAGCAGTGCCCGACGGGACAGATACACTGAAGCTTTCTTT
CASSARRDRYTEAFF
>TRBV2|-|TRBJ1-6|12|-
TGTGCCAGCAGAGTTCTAGGTTCACCCCTCCACTTT
CASRVLGSPLHF
>TRBV11-3|TRBD2|TRBJ2-1|16|-
TGTGCCAGCAGCTCTTACAGCGGGAGTAAAGGAGGTGAGCAGTTCTTC
CASSSYSGSKGGEQFF
>TRBV7-3|-|TRBJ2-2|13|-
TGTGCCAGCAGCACTTCGTTTTGGGGGGAGCTGTTTTTT
CASSTSFWGELFF
>TRBV27|-|TRBJ2-7|12|few
TGTGCCAGCAGTTTCAACTCCTACGAGCAGTACTTC
CASSFNSYEQYF
>TRBV27|-|TRBJ1-2|15|-
TGTGCCAGCAGTTTAAGGGAGGGGCGCAACTATGGCTACACCTTC
CASSLREGRNYGYTF
>TRBV7-2|-|TRBJ2-7|15|-
TGTGCCAGCAGTCCCTCCGGGGCGGGACTCTACGAGCAGTACTTC
CASSPSGAGLYEQYF
>TRBV5-4|-|TRBJ2-1|13|-
TGTGCCAGCAGCTTGGCCCTCCTCAATGAGCAGTTCTTC
CASSLALLNEQFF
>TRBV5-3|-|TRBJ1-4|15|-
TGTGCCAGAACCGCCCGGCGGCTTGCTAATGAAAAACTGTTTTTT
CARTARRLANEKLFF
>TRBV7-9|-|TRBJ1-5|15|once
TGTGCCAGCAGCTTAGGTGAAGGGGCCCATCAGCCCCAGCATTTT
CASSLGEGAHQPQHF
>TRBV11-2|TRBD1|TRBJ1-2|14|-
TGTGCCAGCAGCTCCAGACAGGGACCATATGGCTACACCTTC
CASSSRQGPYGYTF
>TRBV19|-|TRBJ1-2|10|few
TGTGCCACTGAGGCCTATGGCTACACCTTC
CATEAYGYTF
>TRBV27|-|TRBJ2-7|14|-
TGTGCCAGCAGTTTATCGTCCAGATCCTACGAGCAGTACTTC
CASSLSSRSYEQYF
>TRBV18|TRBD2|TRBJ2-7|19|once
TGTGCCAGCTCACCCCCGATAGGGACTAGAAGGACGAGGCCCTACGAGCAGTACTTC
CASSPPIGTRRTRPYEQYF
>TRBV19|TRBD1|TRBJ2-7|15|-
TGTGCCAGTAGTATGGGGTCAGGGGGATTCTACGAGCAGTACTTC
CASSMGSGGFYEQYF
>TRBV29-1|-|TRBJ1-4|15|-
TGCAGCGTTGAAGATCCGTCCGGGAGGGTGGAAAAACTGTTTTTT
CSVEDPSGRVEKLFF
>TRBV5-6|TRBD2|TRBJ2-7|14|-
TGTGCCAGCTTCCGGACTAGCGGGAGTTACGAGCAGTACTTC
CASFRTSGSYEQYF
>TRBV21-1|-|TRBJ2-1|16|-
TGTGCCAGCAGCGAGGGACCTTTAGCCTCCTACAATGAGCAGTTCTTC
CASSEGPLASYNEQFF
>TRBV7-2|-|TRBJ2-7|15|-
TGTGCCAGCAGCTTACTTATCAGGGATAATGCCGAGCAGTACTTC
CASSLLIRDNAEQYF
>TRBV5-6|TRBD1|TRBJ2-7|14|-
TGTGCCAGCAGCATCAGACAGGGGGCCTACGAGCAGTACTTC
CASSIRQGAYEQYF
>TRBV6-5|TRBD1|TRBJ1-2|14|few
TGTGCCAGCAGCACCGGGACAGGGGTACGTGGCTACACCTTC
CASSTGTGVRGYTF
>TRBV30|-|TRBJ1-1|11|-
TGTGCCTGGATCCTGAACACTGAAGCTTTCTTT
CAWILNTEAFF
>TRBV27|-|TRBJ2-3|14|-
TGTGCCAGCAGTTTAGTGGGGATCACAGATACGCAGTATTTT
CASSLVGITDTQYF
>TRBV13|-|TRBJ2-3|16|-
TGTGCCAGCAGCCCCCCACGCACCTTCAGCACAGATACGCAGTATTTT
CASSPPRTFSTDTQYF
>TRBV18|TRBD2|TRBJ2-7|15|-
TGTGCCAGCTCCCGATCCGGGGGGGGGCGGTTCGAGCAGTACTTC
CASSRSGGGRFEQYF
>TRBV2|-|TRBJ2-7|15|few
TGTGCCAGCAGTGAAGCTTCCCTAAAAGACTACGAGCAGTACTTC
CASSEASLKDYEQYF
>TRBV9|-|TRBJ2-1|14|-
TGTGCCAGCAGCGTAGATTTCGGGAGCGATGAGCAGTTCTTC
CASSVDFGSDEQFF
>TRBV19|TRBD2|TRBJ2-5|14|-
TGTGCCAGTACCGCGACTAGCGCGCAAGAGACCCAGTACTTC
CASTATSAQETQYF
>TRBV5-1|-|TRBJ2-7|15|-
TGCGCCAGCAGCTTGGACCGGGGGAGGACCTACGAGCAGTACTTC
CASSLDRGRTYEQYF
>TRBV6-5|-|TRBJ1-2|14|large
TGTGCCAGCAGTTATCTCAGCGGCAGCTATGGCTACACCTTC
CASSYLSGSYGYTF
>TRBV27|-|TRBJ2-7|14|-
TGTGCCAGCAGTTGGACCCGAGGGTATAACGAGCAGTACTTC
CASSWTRGYNEQYF
>TRBV5-1|-|TRBJ2-5|12|-
TGCGCCAGCCATACCGGGGCGGAGACCCAGTACTTC
CASHTGAETQYF
>TRBV7-9|TRBD1|TRBJ2-7|16|-
TGTGCCAGCAGCGCCCTCGACAGGGGGCTAAAATACGAGCAGTACTTC
CASSALDRGLKYEQYF
>TRBV28|-|TRBJ1-1|14|-
TGTGCCACCGGGGACCGAGACGATAACACTGAAGCTTTCTTT
CATGDRDDNTEAFF
>TRBV14|-|TRBJ2-7|15|-
TGTGCCAGCAGCCAAGTGAGGGGCTATACGGAAGAGCAGTACTTC
CASSQVRGYTEEQYF
>TRBV7-2|-|TRBJ2-5|12|once
TGTGCCAGCAGCGCTCACCTAGAGACCCAGTACTTC
CASSAHLETQYF
>TRBV29-1|-|TRBJ2-1|15|-
TGCAGCGATGGGTTAACTGGTGCCTCCTACAATGAGCAGTTCTTC
CSDGLTGASYNEQFF
>TRBV29-1|-|TRBJ1-2|15|once
TGCAGCGCCCGGATGCCTGGTCGGGAGACCTATGGCTACACCTTC
CSARMPGRETYGYTF
>TRBV7-9|-|TRBJ2-1|11|-
TGTGCCAGCAGTCACCCACATGAGCAGTTCTTC
CASSHPHEQFF
>TRBV19|-|TRBJ1-5|13|-
TGTGCCAGTAGTATAGGGGGGAACCAGCCCCAGCATTTT
CASSIGGNQPQHF
>TRBV27|TRBD1|TRBJ1-2|15|-
TGTGCCAGCAGTTCAGGACAGGACCACAACTATGGCTACACCTTC
CASSSGQDHNYGYTF
>TRBV25-1|-|TRBJ1-2|15|-
TGTGCCAGCAGTGAAGATAGGGCGGGGAACTATGGCTACACCTTC
CASSEDRAGNYGYTF
>TRBV27|-|TRBJ2-5|12|-
TGTGCCAGCAGTCGGGGGCAAGAGACCCAGTACTTC
CASSRGQETQYF
>TRBV30|-|TRBJ2-1|13|-
TGTGCCTGGTCGGGGAGCCTTTACAATGAGCAGTTCTTC
CAWSGSLYNEQFF
>TRBV30|-|TRBJ1-1|15|-
TGTGCCTGGAGTGGCCAGACAGCTTTTAACACTGAAGCTTTCTTT
CAWSGQTAFNTEAFF
>TRBV6-5|TRBD1|TRBJ2-1|14|-
TGTGCCAGCAGTTATTGGCAGACAGGGGATGAGCAGTTCTTC
CASSYWQTGDEQFF
>TRBV5-4|-|TRBJ2-5|15|-
TGTGCCAGCAGCCCAAGGACCCAGCACCAAGAGACCCAGTACTTC
CASSPRTQHQETQYF